A selection of T cell receptor beta chains follows, all from one sample in a study of cytomegalovirus exposure and HLA in healthy donors. Sequencing used immunoSEQ multiplex PCR; TCRdb keeps in-frame clones, though not all of them. The table has hundreds of thousands of clones, around 65% seen once. The specimen sequenced was PBMCs. The receptor source for this set is a female donor in good health and CMV-seronegative. The CDR3 runs from the conserved cysteine through the conserved F or W. Each record gives: J gene, V gene, D gene, clone size, CDR3 protein, CDR3 DNA. A D gene is named only where the DNA matches it firmly. Clone size is not always given. Where it is, it says once, few, many or a class for expanded clones.

j_gene: TRBJ1-4; v_gene: TRBV28; d_gene: .; abundance: .; CDR3aa: CASSLGAIQRGEKLFF; CDR3nt: TGTGCCAGCAGTTTGGGGGCGATTCAGCGGGGTGAAAAACTGTTTTTT
j_gene: TRBJ2-7; v_gene: TRBV4-2; d_gene: .; abundance: .; CDR3aa: CASSQDLTGSYEQYF; CDR3nt: TGTGCCAGCAGCCAAGACTTAACGGGGTCCTACGAGCAGTACTTC
j_gene: TRBJ2-1; v_gene: TRBV28; d_gene: .; abundance: .; CDR3aa: CASVGPRDRLHNEQFF; CDR3nt: TGTGCCAGCGTCGGGCCCCGGGATCGTTTGCACAATGAGCAGTTCTTC
j_gene: TRBJ1-1; v_gene: TRBV28; d_gene: .; abundance: .; CDR3aa: CASSSQGWGPTEAFF; CDR3nt: TGTGCCAGCAGTTCCCAGGGGTGGGGGCCCACTGAAGCTTTCTTT
j_gene: TRBJ1-1; v_gene: TRBV4-1; d_gene: .; abundance: .; CDR3aa: CASSRLTGTTEAFF; CDR3nt: TGCGCCAGCAGCCGCCTCACCGGGACTACTGAAGCTTTCTTT
j_gene: TRBJ2-7; v_gene: TRBV7-7; d_gene: TRBD2; abundance: .; CDR3aa: CASSLGGMILALTYEQYF; CDR3nt: TGTGCTAGCAGCCTGGGGGGGATGATACTAGCGCTTACCTACGAGCAGTACTTC
j_gene: TRBJ1-5; v_gene: TRBV27; d_gene: .; abundance: .; CDR3aa: CASSFSSNQPQHF; CDR3nt: TGTGCCAGCAGTTTTTCAAGCAATCAGCCCCAGCATTTT
j_gene: TRBJ1-5; v_gene: TRBV15; d_gene: .; abundance: .; CDR3aa: CATSRAGSNQPQHF; CDR3nt: TGTGCCACCAGCAGGGCAGGGAGCAATCAGCCCCAGCATTTT
j_gene: TRBJ1-2; v_gene: TRBV2; d_gene: .; abundance: .; CDR3aa: CASSEGQSLYGYTF; CDR3nt: TGTGCCAGCAGTGAGGGACAATCCCTCTATGGCTACACCTTC
j_gene: TRBJ2-7; v_gene: TRBV5-8; d_gene: TRBD1; abundance: .; CDR3aa: CASSLLQTGHYEQYF; CDR3nt: TGTGCCAGCAGCTTGCTCCAGACAGGGCACTACGAGCAGTACTTC
j_gene: TRBJ2-7; v_gene: TRBV4-1; d_gene: .; abundance: .; CDR3aa: CASSQVERYEQYF; CDR3nt: TGCGCCAGCAGCCAAGTGGAGAGATACGAGCAGTACTTC
j_gene: TRBJ2-1; v_gene: TRBV25-1; d_gene: .; abundance: once; CDR3aa: CASSWRVNNEQFF; CDR3nt: TGTGCCAGCAGTTGGCGGGTAAACAATGAGCAGTTCTTC
j_gene: TRBJ2-7; v_gene: TRBV5-1; d_gene: .; abundance: .; CDR3aa: CASSFNSNYEQYF; CDR3nt: TGCGCCAGCAGCTTCAACTCAAACTACGAGCAGTACTTC
j_gene: TRBJ2-7; v_gene: TRBV19; d_gene: .; abundance: once; CDR3aa: CASSIPAGPGISYEQYF; CDR3nt: TGTGCCAGTAGTATACCTGCGGGACCGGGTATTTCCTACGAGCAGTACTTC
j_gene: TRBJ2-5; v_gene: TRBV14; d_gene: .; abundance: .; CDR3aa: CASSVQVAETQYF; CDR3nt: TGTGCCAGCAGCGTTCAGGTGGCGGAGACCCAGTACTTC
j_gene: TRBJ2-7; v_gene: TRBV10-2; d_gene: .; abundance: few; CDR3aa: CASSDRGLTYEQYF; CDR3nt: TGCGCCAGCAGTGACAGGGGCCTGACCTACGAGCAGTACTTC
j_gene: TRBJ1-5; v_gene: TRBV27; d_gene: .; abundance: .; CDR3aa: CASSMGLISNQPQHF; CDR3nt: TGTGCCAGCAGCATGGGGCTTATCAGCAATCAGCCCCAGCATTTT
j_gene: TRBJ1-4; v_gene: TRBV7-9; d_gene: .; abundance: few; CDR3aa: CASSPPSVATNEKLFF; CDR3nt: TGTGCCAGCAGCCCTCCGTCGGTGGCAACTAATGAAAAACTGTTTTTT
j_gene: TRBJ2-7; v_gene: TRBV7-9; d_gene: TRBD1; abundance: .; CDR3aa: CASSFGTGVRYEQYF; CDR3nt: TGTGCCAGCAGCTTTGGGACAGGGGTAAGGTACGAGCAGTACTTC
j_gene: TRBJ1-1; v_gene: TRBV9; d_gene: .; abundance: .; CDR3aa: CASSGGASTEAFF; CDR3nt: TGTGCATCTTCCGGGGGAGCGAGCACTGAAGCTTTCTTT
j_gene: TRBJ2-3; v_gene: TRBV7-9; d_gene: TRBD2; abundance: .; CDR3aa: CASSLSASGRRFEDTQYF; CDR3nt: TGTGCCAGCAGCTTATCAGCTAGCGGGAGGCGGTTTGAGGATACGCAGTATTTT
j_gene: TRBJ2-1; v_gene: TRBV7-6; d_gene: TRBD2; abundance: .; CDR3aa: CASSLQSAGGYNEQFF; CDR3nt: TGTGCCAGCAGCTTACAGTCTGCGGGAGGGTACAATGAGCAGTTCTTC
j_gene: TRBJ2-1; v_gene: TRBV10-2; d_gene: TRBD1; abundance: .; CDR3aa: CASSGRTGTEQFF; CDR3nt: TGCGCCAGCAGTGGCCGGACAGGGACTGAGCAGTTCTTC
j_gene: TRBJ1-5; v_gene: TRBV27; d_gene: .; abundance: few; CDR3aa: CASSRRGDQYSNQPQHF; CDR3nt: TGTGCCAGCAGTCGGCGGGGGGATCAATATAGCAATCAGCCCCAGCATTTT
j_gene: TRBJ1-3; v_gene: TRBV6-1; d_gene: TRBD1; abundance: few; CDR3aa: CASSATGGKGNTIYF; CDR3nt: TGTGCCAGCAGTGCGACAGGGGGCAAAGGAAACACCATATATTTT
j_gene: TRBJ1-5; v_gene: TRBV7-9; d_gene: TRBD1; abundance: .; CDR3aa: CASSQGQGKISVNQPQHF; CDR3nt: TGTGCCAGCAGCCAAGGACAGGGTAAGATATCCGTGAATCAGCCCCAGCATTTT
j_gene: TRBJ2-7; v_gene: TRBV11-1; d_gene: TRBD2; abundance: .; CDR3aa: CASSLVGRAFNYEQYF; CDR3nt: TGTGCCAGCAGCTTAGTCGGGAGGGCGTTCAACTACGAGCAGTACTTC
j_gene: TRBJ1-2; v_gene: TRBV11-2; d_gene: .; abundance: .; CDR3aa: CASSSVPGFGYTF; CDR3nt: TGTGCCAGCAGCTCAGTACCAGGATTCGGCTACACCTTC
j_gene: TRBJ2-5; v_gene: TRBV11-3; d_gene: .; abundance: .; CDR3aa: CASSLADSAQETQYF; CDR3nt: TGTGCCAGCAGCTTAGCCGACAGCGCCCAAGAGACCCAGTACTTC
j_gene: TRBJ1-1; v_gene: TRBV2; d_gene: .; abundance: few; CDR3aa: CASYPTGTFMNTEAFF; CDR3nt: TGTGCCAGCTATCCGACAGGAACCTTTATGAACACTGAAGCTTTCTTT
j_gene: TRBJ1-6; v_gene: TRBV11-3; d_gene: .; abundance: .; CDR3aa: CASSLGLQGSSPLHF; CDR3nt: TGTGCCAGCAGCTTAGGGCTACAGGGTTCGTCACCCCTCCACTTT
j_gene: TRBJ1-5; v_gene: TRBV15; d_gene: .; abundance: .; CDR3aa: CATSRGRGHESNQPQHF; CDR3nt: TGTGCCACCAGCAGAGGAAGGGGACATGAAAGCAATCAGCCCCAGCATTTT
j_gene: TRBJ2-5; v_gene: TRBV5-6; d_gene: TRBD1; abundance: once; CDR3aa: CASSLLRDRGRETQYF; CDR3nt: TGTGCCAGCAGCTTACTCCGGGACAGGGGAAGGGAGACCCAGTACTTC
j_gene: TRBJ1-1; v_gene: TRBV9; d_gene: TRBD1; abundance: .; CDR3aa: CASSVRQGLNTEAFF; CDR3nt: TGTGCCAGCAGCGTGAGACAGGGGCTGAACACTGAAGCTTTCTTT
j_gene: TRBJ2-2; v_gene: TRBV5-1; d_gene: TRBD1; abundance: .; CDR3aa: CASIRDRHTGELFF; CDR3nt: TGCGCCAGCATCCGGGACAGGCACACCGGGGAGCTGTTTTTT
j_gene: TRBJ1-1; v_gene: TRBV5-1; d_gene: TRBD1; abundance: .; CDR3aa: CASGQGRGENTEAFF; CDR3nt: TGCGCCAGCGGACAGGGTCGGGGGGAGAACACTGAAGCTTTCTTT
j_gene: TRBJ2-7; v_gene: TRBV5-1; d_gene: TRBD2; abundance: .; CDR3aa: CASSAGGGNYEQYF; CDR3nt: TGCGCCAGCAGCGCTGGCGGGGGTAACTACGAGCAGTACTTC
j_gene: TRBJ2-5; v_gene: TRBV5-1; d_gene: TRBD1; abundance: .; CDR3aa: CATKRQGVDGETQYF; CDR3nt: TGCGCCACCAAAAGACAGGGAGTAGATGGGGAGACCCAGTACTTC
j_gene: TRBJ1-1; v_gene: TRBV5-1; d_gene: .; abundance: .; CDR3aa: CASSLAGGKVGNTEAFF; CDR3nt: TGCGCCAGCAGCTTGGCGGGGGGGAAGGTGGGAAACACTGAAGCTTTCTTT
j_gene: TRBJ1-5; v_gene: TRBV5-1; d_gene: .; abundance: .; CDR3aa: CASSLAPAGSNQPQHF; CDR3nt: TGCGCCAGCAGCTTGGCCCCTGCAGGAAGCAATCAGCCCCAGCATTTT
j_gene: TRBJ2-3; v_gene: TRBV27; d_gene: TRBD2; abundance: .; CDR3aa: CATCRLAGRTDTQYF; CDR3nt: TGTGCCACTTGCAGGCTAGCGGGGCGAACAGATACGCAGTATTTT
j_gene: TRBJ2-7; v_gene: TRBV27; d_gene: .; abundance: .; CDR3aa: CASRIPEGVAGRYEQYF; CDR3nt: TGTGCCAGCCGAATCCCAGAGGGGGTAGCGGGCCGCTACGAGCAGTACTTC
j_gene: TRBJ2-7; v_gene: TRBV6-5; d_gene: TRBD1; abundance: .; CDR3aa: CASSQGQGVHYEQYF; CDR3nt: TGTGCCAGCAGCCAAGGACAGGGAGTTCACTACGAGCAGTACTTC
j_gene: TRBJ2-5; v_gene: TRBV6-4; d_gene: TRBD2; abundance: .; CDR3aa: CANKSLAEAKETQYF; CDR3nt: TGTGCCAACAAAAGCCTAGCGGAGGCCAAAGAGACCCAGTACTTC